These 11 T cell receptor beta chains originate from one sample sequenced in a study of blood T cell repertoires in COVID-19. Libraries were prepared by immunoSEQ multiplex PCR; TCRdb keeps only in-frame clonotypes and omits some of them. The sample carries about 69,000 clones, 60% to 80% recorded once. The sequencing input was peripheral blood. These receptors were obtained from a man in his fifties or sixties with acute or convalescent COVID-19.

V usage is TRBV27 and J usage is TRBJ1-1; 8 bases match TRBD1. Trimming removed 6 bases from V and 0 bases from J; junction bases left unmatched: 3. The germline gives CDR1 MNHEY, CDR2 SMNVEV (reference sequence). The CDR3 has 14 residues. CDR3 in amino acids: CASSTDRVNTEAFF. For the CDR3, the DNA is TGTGCCAGCAGCACGGACAGGGTGAACACTGAAGCTTTCTTT.

The gene calls are TRBV5-1 and TRBJ1-1; 9 bases map to TRBD1. After removal of 2 bases from V and 7 bases from J, the junction contained 6 bases not matched to a gene. There are 14 residues in the CDR3. Germline assignment: CDR1 SGHRS and CDR2 YFSETQ. DNA for the CDR3: TGCGCCAGCAGCTTACCGGGACAGGGACTTGAAGCTTTCTTT. Translation: CASSLPGQGLEAFF.

The CDR3 sequence is CASSLKPPGQRTDTQYF. CDR3 nucleotides: TGTGCCAGCAGCTTAAAACCACCAGGGCAGAGGACAGATACGCAGTATTTT. The chain recombines TRBV11-2 with TRBJ2-3; a possible D gene is TRBD1 (5 bases). The V end lost 2 bases, the J end lost 3 bases, and 18 bases lay between the germline ends. The CDR3 runs to 17 residues. CDR1 and CDR2 (germline): SGHAT, FQNNGV.

Sample share makes this clone medium-sized (0.01 to 0.1%). The chain uses TRBV6-2 or TRBV6-3 and TRBJ1-2, with D uncertain. The CDR3 has 13 residues. Trimming removed 2 bases from V and 8 bases from J, with 12 bases in between. The V gene's germline CDR1 is MNHEY and CDR2 SVGEGT. The CDR3 nucleotides read TGTGCCAGCAGTTACGAAGGGCGGGGAGGCTACACCTTC. It specifies CASSYEGRGGYTF.

This clone was counted a single time. The gene calls are TRBV15 and TRBJ1-2; 10 nucleotides line up with TRBD1. Germline CDR1 and CDR2: LNHNV and YYDKDF (reference sequence). This CDR3 is 18 amino acids long. The V segment lost 5 bases and the J segment 8 bases; nucleotides outside the gene matches: 20. The CDR3 sequence is CATSRTPGTGEGAKGYTF. DNA of the CDR3: TGTGCCACCAGCCGTACACCGGGGACAGGGGAGGGAGCTAAGGGCTACACCTTC.

V gene TRBV12-3 or TRBV12-4 combines with J gene TRBJ1-1; D remains unclear. V was cut by 8 bases and J by 7 bases, with 14 bases left in between. This CDR3 spans 12 amino acids. The CDR3 DNA is TGTGCCAGCTCCAAAAGCCTACGTGAAGCTTTCTTT. It specifies CASSKSLREAFF.

The rearrangement joins TRBV29-1 to TRBJ2-1, with a possible D match to TRBD1 (6 bases). The CDR3 covers 12 residues. V lost 6 bases and J 4 bases, leaving 10 bases between the germline ends. Germline CDR1 is SQVTM and CDR2 is ANQGSEA. The CDR3 region has the DNA TGCAGCGTGGATGGACAGTACAATGAGCAGTTCTTC. This sequence encodes CSVDGQYNEQFF.

V is TRBV11-2 and J is TRBJ1-2, with 8 positions matching TRBD1. Trimming at V came to 1 base and at J to 8 bases, leaving 3 bases not matched to a gene. Germline lookup yields CDR1 SGHAT and CDR2 FQNNGV. The CDR3 is 13 residues long. The CDR3 DNA reads TGTGCCAGCAGCTTAGGGACAGGGTTCGGCTACACCTTC. This sequence encodes CASSLGTGFGYTF.

The V and J genes are TRBV11-2 and TRBJ1-4; 7 bases line up with TRBD1. V dropped 1 base and J dropped 6; count of bases not matched to a gene: 2. Germline V gene data show CDR1 as SGHAT and CDR2 as FQNNGV. This CDR3 has 14 amino acids. In DNA, the CDR3 is TGTGCCAGCAGCTTAGGACAGGGAGATGAAAAACTGTTTTTT. It translates to CASSLGQGDEKLFF.

The chain joins TRBV9 to TRBJ1-6; 8 bases line up with TRBD1. The germline CDR1 and CDR2 sequences are SGDLS and YYNGEE. The CDR3 runs 15 residues. V shed 0 bases, J shed 10 bases, and the junction held 6 bases outside the gene matches. The CDR3: CASSVVDAGGSPLHF. The CDR3 DNA reads TGTGCCAGCAGCGTAGTCGATGCAGGGGGCTCACCCCTCCACTTT.

Only a few counts were recorded for this clone. The chain combines TRBV2 with TRBJ2-7; D is possibly TRBD1 (7 bases). V lost 3 bases to trimming and J lost 6 bases, with 15 bases between them. There are 14 residues in the CDR3. Germline V gene sequence: CDR1 SNHLY, CDR2 FYNNEI. In nucleotides, the CDR3 is TGTGCCAGCAGTGAGTCCCCAGGGGGAGGCGAGCAGTACTTC. As protein: CASSESPGGGEQYF. The variable domain in full, completed from reference TRBV2 and TRBJ2-7, reads EPEVTQTPSHQVTQMGQEVILRCVPISNHLYFYWYRQILGQKVEFLVSFYNNEISEKSEIFDDQFSVERPDGSNFTLKIRSTKLEDSAMYFCASSESPGGGEQYFGPGTRLTVT.